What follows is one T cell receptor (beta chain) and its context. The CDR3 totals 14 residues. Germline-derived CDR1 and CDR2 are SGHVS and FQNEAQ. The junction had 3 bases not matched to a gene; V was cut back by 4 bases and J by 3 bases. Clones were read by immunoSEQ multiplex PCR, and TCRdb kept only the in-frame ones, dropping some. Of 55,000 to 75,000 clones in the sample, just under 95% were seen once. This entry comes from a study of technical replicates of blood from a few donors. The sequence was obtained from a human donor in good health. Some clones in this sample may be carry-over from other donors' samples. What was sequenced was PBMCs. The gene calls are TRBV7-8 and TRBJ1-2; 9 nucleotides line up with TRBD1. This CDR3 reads CASSSGTGHYGYTF. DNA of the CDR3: TGTGCCAGCAGCTCCGGGACAGGGCACTATGGCTACACCTTC.